The 25 T cell receptor beta chains presented below share a single source sample, sequenced in a study of identical twins (dated by TCRdb to the mid-2010s). Preparation of the library involved 5' RACE. Sequencing was carried out with an Illumina HiSeq 2000. TCRdb reran the public reads through fastp at Q25 and MiXCR, keeping productive beta chains. When rows share a CDR3 protein, they turn into one entry using the most common DNA and genes. The sample has some 900,000 distinct CDR3 sequences on record, 9% to 15% of them singletons. The top ten hold about 1.5% of the sample. Another study also made use of these data, one on yellow fever vaccine responses in identical twins.

Sequencing was carried out using PBMCs. The receptors here all came from a woman under 30 in good health.

The chain recombines TRBV10-3 with TRBJ2-1, with D tentatively TRBD1 (6 bases). The V end was cut by 6 bases, the J end by 4 bases, with 7 bases between. Per the germline V gene, CDR1 is ENHRY and CDR2 is SYGVKD. The CDR3 sequence is 12 residues long. The CDR3 region has the DNA TGTGCCATCAGCAGGGGATACAATGAGCAGTTCTTC. Protein sequence: CAISRGYNEQFF.

This clonotype was observed a few times. The chain links TRBV12-3 or TRBV12-4 to TRBJ1-1; 7 bases line up with TRBD1. Germline trimming cut 5 bases from V and 0 bases from J; bases unmatched to any gene: 9. CDR3 length: 16 amino acids. The CDR3 sequence: CASSTGTVTMNTEAFF. CDR3 sequence (DNA): TGTGCCAGCAGTACAGGGACAGTAACCATGAACACTGAAGCTTTCTTT.

V gene TRBV5-1 combines with J gene TRBJ2-1, with 11 bases fitting TRBD1. The CDR3 contains 16 residues. J gave up 11 bases and V 3 bases, and 13 bases lay outside the gene matches. Germline V gene data show CDR1 as SGHRS and CDR2 as YFSETQ. This chain's CDR3 is CASSWTPGQGAGKQFF. For the CDR3, the DNA is TGCGCCAGCAGCTGGACCCCCGGACAGGGGGCCGGCAAGCAGTTCTTC.

The chain has TRBV4-1 and TRBJ1-1; 10 bases are a match to TRBD1. The CDR3 spans 12 residues. V lost 3 bases to trimming and J lost 10 bases; unmatched junction nucleotides: 2. CDR1 is MGHRA and CDR2 is YSYEKL in the germline V gene. CDR3 bases: TGCGCCAGCAGCCAGGGGACAGGGGTAGCTTTCTTT. Protein: CASSQGTGVAFF.

There are a few counts of this clonotype. The chain recombines TRBV6-1 with TRBJ1-5; TRBD1 is a possible D gene (5 bases). There are 13 residues in the CDR3. Trimming removed 6 bases from V and 4 bases from J, with 10 bases in between. CDR1 is MNHNS, CDR2 SASEGT, per germline. The CDR3 is CASRMTENQPQHF. CDR3 DNA sequence: TGTGCCAGCAGGATGACAGAGAATCAGCCCCAGCATTTT.

This clonotype has at least ten counts. The chain combines TRBV4-1 with TRBJ1-6; D is uncertain. Trimming pared 6 bases from V and 10 bases from J, leaving 19 bases between. Germline V gene data show CDR1 as MGHRA and CDR2 as YSYEKL. The CDR3 is made up of 15 amino acids. The CDR3 loop is CASSRVAGIGSPLHF. The CDR3 coding sequence is TGCGCCAGCAGTAGAGTCGCGGGGATTGGATCACCCCTCCACTTT.

V gene TRBV5-5 combines with J gene TRBJ2-3, with 11 bases fitting TRBD1. V trimming: 2 bases; J trimming: 4 bases; junction bases outside the gene matches: 6. CDR1 SGHKS and CDR2 YYEKEE come from the germline V gene (reference sequence). The CDR3 extends over 16 amino acids. CDR3 sequence: CASSFRTGGVSDTQYF. The CDR3 DNA follows: TGTGCCAGCAGCTTCCGGACAGGGGGCGTTTCAGATACGCAGTATTTT. The full variable domain, rest sourced from reference TRBV5-5 and TRBJ2-3, is DAGVTQSPTHLIKTRGQQVTLRCSPISGHKSVSWYQQVLGQGPQFIFQYYEKEERGRGNFPDRFSARQFPNYSSELNVNALLLGDSALYLCASSFRTGGVSDTQYFGPGTRLTVL.

This clonotype turned up a few times. The chain couples TRBV6-1 to TRBJ2-1, with a weak D call TRBD1 (6 bases). V was pared by 4 bases and J by 0 bases, with 10 bases between. Germline V gene data show CDR1 as MNHNS and CDR2 as SASEGT. This CDR3 spans 15 amino acids. The CDR3 coding sequence is TGTGCCAGCAGTGCAGGGGCCACCTCCTACAATGAGCAGTTCTTC. It is translated as CASSAGATSYNEQFF.

This clonotype was counted a few times. J is TRBJ2-3 and V is TRBV29-1, with a tentative D call TRBD2 (7 bases). CDR1 and CDR2 (germline): SQVTM, ANQGSEA. The CDR3 is 11 residues long. CDR3 amino acids: CAGGGPDTQYF. The CDR3 nucleotides are TGCGCTGGGGGGGGGCCAGATACGCAGTATTTT.

In its sample, this clonotype was seen a few times. This chain uses TRBV12-3 or TRBV12-4 with TRBJ1-1, with D perhaps TRBD1 (5 bases). CDR3 length: 11 amino acids. V shed 7 bases and J shed 11 bases, with 14 bases lying between them. CDR3 sequence: CASKGGGGAFF. The CDR3 DNA follows: TGTGCCAGCAAGGGCGGGGGAGGGGCTTTCTTT.

This clonotype was observed a few times. The chain joins TRBV6-1 to TRBJ2-4; D is possibly TRBD2 (6 bases). The CDR3 runs to 16 residues. Germline V gives CDR1 MNHNS, CDR2 SASEGT. The ends were cut back, 8 bases at V and 6 bases at J, with 23 bases in the middle. The DNA for the CDR3 is TGTGCCAGCTCCCCGGGGGTGGGGATGTGGGGAAACATTCAGTACTTC. The encoded protein is CASSPGVGMWGNIQYF.

The chain combines TRBV3-1 with TRBJ2-7; weak D call: TRBD2 (5 bases). The germline gives CDR1 LGHDT, CDR2 YNNKEL (reference sequence). CDR3 length: 14 amino acids. The V gene lost 4 bases and the J gene lost 7 bases, with 17 bases spanning the gap. The CDR3 region is CASSPLPLGAEQYF. The DNA of the CDR3 is TGTGCCAGCAGCCCCCTCCCGCTGGGAGCGGAGCAGTACTTC.

The gene calls are TRBV11-2 and TRBJ2-1; 11 bases are shared with TRBD2. The V gene's germline CDR1 is SGHAT and CDR2 FQNNGV. V shed 5 bases and J 7 bases; nucleotides not matched to a gene: 7. The CDR3 sequence is 15 residues long. CDR3 sequence (DNA): TGTGCCAGCAGCCTGGGGGGACTAGCGGTGAATGAGCAGTTCTTC. Protein sequence: CASSLGGLAVNEQFF.

This clonotype was found a few times. This sequence joins TRBV29-1 and TRBJ2-2, with 8 bases matching TRBD1. Trimming removed 1 base from V and 3 bases from J; junction bases left unmatched: 1. This CDR3 comprises 14 residues. CDR1 and CDR2 from the germline V gene are SQVTM and ANQGSEA. CDR3 region: CSVEVQGDTGELFF. CDR3 nucleotide sequence: TGCAGCGTTGAAGTACAGGGGGACACCGGGGAGCTGTTTTTT.

This clonotype has a handful of counts. V gene TRBV29-1 combines with J gene TRBJ2-3, with D possibly matching TRBD2 (6 bases). Germline-derived CDR1 and CDR2 are SQVTM and ANQGSEA. Deletions cut 1 base from V and 0 bases from J, with 8 bases between. This CDR3 region has 14 residues. CDR3 protein: CSVEGGDSTDTQYF. DNA of the CDR3: TGCAGCGTTGAAGGGGGGGATAGCACAGATACGCAGTATTTT.

This clonotype was detected ten times or more. J is TRBJ2-2 and V is TRBV14, with 8 bases that match TRBD1. CDR1 SGHDN and CDR2 FVKESK come from the germline V gene. The CDR3 sequence is 17 residues long. J lost 5 bases, V lost 0 bases, and 8 bases had no gene match. Here the CDR3 reads CASSQEDRAFGTGELFF. The CDR3 DNA reads TGTGCCAGCAGCCAAGAGGACAGGGCCTTTGGGACCGGGGAGCTGTTTTTT.

The J gene is TRBJ2-7, the V gene TRBV11-1; 10 positions match TRBD2. In germline, CDR1 is SGHAT, CDR2 FQDESV (reference sequence). V shed 5 bases, J shed 2 bases, and the junction held 15 bases outside the gene matches. The CDR3 runs 18 residues. Here the CDR3 reads CASSPSILAGDRTYEQYF. As DNA, the CDR3 is TGTGCCAGCAGCCCCTCGATCCTAGCGGGAGACAGGACCTACGAGCAGTACTTC.

The V call is TRBV11-2, the J call TRBJ2-1, with 9 positions matching TRBD2. V shed 6 bases, J shed 9 bases, and the junction held 12 bases outside the gene matches. Germline loops: CDR1 SGHAT, CDR2 FQNNGV. The CDR3 is 15 residues long. The CDR3 DNA reads as TGTGCCAGCAGTCCGAACGGCGGGGGGGCAGGTGAGCAGTTCTTC. This encodes CASSPNGGGAGEQFF. Using reference TRBV11-2 and TRBJ2-1 for the parts outside the CDR3, the full variable domain is EAGVAQSPRYKIIEKRQSVAFWCNPISGHATLYWYQQILGQGPKLLIQFQNNGVVDDSQLPKDRFSAERLKGVDSTLKIQPAKLEDSAVYLCASSPNGGGAGEQFFGPGTRLTVL.

The chain links TRBV7-9 to TRBJ2-1; 9 bases are a match to TRBD1. This CDR3 is built from 11 residues. The germline CDR1 and CDR2 sequences are SEHNR and FQNEAQ (reference sequence). V gave up 11 bases and J gave up 9 bases; unmatched junction bases: 5. The CDR3 is CAAGTGTEQFF. For the CDR3, the DNA is TGTGCCGCTGGGACAGGGACTGAGCAGTTCTTC.

There are many counts of this clonotype. V usage is TRBV7-3 and J usage is TRBJ2-1, with a tentative D call TRBD2 (5 bases). V lost 5 bases, J lost 4 bases, and 21 bases lay in between. Per germline, CDR1 SGHTA and CDR2 FQGTGA. This CDR3 is 17 amino acids long. The CDR3 DNA is TGTGCCAGCAGCCAGTTTTCCGTTGTTAGCGAGTACAATGAGCAGTTCTTC. It yields the protein CASSQFSVVSEYNEQFF.

This clonotype came up a few times. The CDR3 DNA is TGTGCCACCTTTTTCCTTGACAGGGCGGGTGAGCAGTACTTC. Translated: CATFFLDRAGEQYF. The chain carries TRBV24-1 and TRBJ2-7; 7 bases are shared with TRBD1. Germline V gene sequence: CDR1 KGHDR, CDR2 SFDVKD. Trimming took 9 bases from V and 7 from J; bases not matched to a gene: 14. The CDR3 spans 14 residues.

This clonotype was counted only a few times. V gene TRBV7-9 combines with J gene TRBJ1-3; tentatively, D is TRBD1 (5 bases). Germline V gives CDR1 SEHNR, CDR2 FQNEAQ (reference sequence). V was trimmed by 1 base and J by 2 bases, leaving 12 bases between them. This CDR3 region has 16 residues. CDR3 loop: CASSLVGRAAGNTIYF. The CDR3 DNA sequence: TGTGCCAGCAGCTTAGTTGGCAGGGCTGCTGGAAACACCATATATTTT.

The rearrangement uses TRBV9 and TRBJ2-5, with 9 bases that match TRBD2. V shed 6 bases, J shed 5 bases, and the junction held 11 bases outside the gene matches. Germline V lookup: CDR1 SGDLS, CDR2 YYNGEE. This CDR3 is built from 15 residues. Written as DNA, the CDR3 is TGTGCCAGCACAAGGGGAGCGGGAGGAGGGGAGACCCAGTACTTC. Translating it yields CASTRGAGGGETQYF. Full variable domain (rest looked up from reference TRBV9 and TRBJ2-5): DSGVTQTPKHLITATGQRVTLRCSPRSGDLSVYWYQQSLDQGLQFLIQYYNGEERAKGNILERFSAQQFPDLHSELNLSSLELGDSALYFCASTRGAGGGETQYFGPGTRLLVL.

This clonotype was detected many times. The V and J genes are TRBV7-9 and TRBJ1-1; a possible D gene is TRBD1 (5 bases). CDR3 length equals 14 residues. The germline gives CDR1 SEHNR, CDR2 FQNEAQ (reference sequence). V lost 5 bases, J lost 5 bases, and 15 bases lay in between. CDR3 amino acids: CASSQRYGGTEAFF. CDR3 DNA sequence: TGTGCCAGCAGCCAACGCTATGGGGGGACTGAAGCTTTCTTT.

This clonotype is a singleton in its sample. This chain joins TRBV7-8 and TRBJ2-1; TRBD2 matches 10 bases. The CDR3 covers 17 residues. J was trimmed by 5 bases and V by 0 bases; bases with no gene match: 7. Germline V gene data show CDR1 as SGHVS and CDR2 as FQNEAQ. The CDR3 protein is CASSLAALAGANNEQFF. DNA of the CDR3: TGTGCCAGCAGCTTAGCGGCCCTAGCGGGAGCTAACAATGAGCAGTTCTTC.